Listed below are T cell receptor beta chains from one sample, sequenced in a study of T cell repertoires in cytomegalovirus infection. These receptors have no identified antigens. TCRdb re-derived calls from the reads in MiXCR, one entry per CDR3 protein. Among around 750,000 distinct CDR3 sequences listed, approximately 32% were seen once. This specimen consisted of cultured CD8+ T cells from PBMCs, obtained from culture after CMV antigen stimulation. The receptor source for this set is a human donor in good health (CMV status not recorded). Some clones in this sample may be carry-over from other donors' samples. Each CDR3 is given with its conserved first and last residue. D genes are given only for firm matches. Where a row states a size, it is once, few, many or the class of an expanded clone; other rows omit it.

d_call: TRBD1
clone_size: few
v_call: TRBV20-1
j_call: TRBJ1-1
cdr3_nt: TGCAGTGCCTGGGATCGGGACAGGGGAACTGAAGCTTTCTTT
cdr3_aa: CSAWDRDRGTEAFF

d_call: -
clone_size: -
v_call: TRBV5-6
j_call: TRBJ2-7
cdr3_nt: TGTGCCAGCACCTTGGGGGGCAGATACTACGAGCAGTACTTC
cdr3_aa: CASTLGGRYYEQYF

d_call: -
clone_size: few
v_call: TRBV4-1
j_call: TRBJ1-1
cdr3_nt: TGCGCCAGCAGCCAAAGGAATGGGAACACTGAAGCTTTCTTT
cdr3_aa: CASSQRNGNTEAFF

d_call: -
clone_size: -
v_call: TRBV11-3
j_call: TRBJ1-1
cdr3_nt: TGTGCCAGCAGCCCTTCGGCGGGGGACGGTGCTGAAGCTTTCTTT
cdr3_aa: CASSPSAGDGAEAFF

d_call: -
clone_size: once
v_call: TRBV7-9
j_call: TRBJ1-1
cdr3_nt: TGTGCCAGCAGGGAGGGGGGCCGCCGGGGAGAGGCTATCTTT
cdr3_aa: CASREGGRRGEAIF

d_call: -
clone_size: -
v_call: TRBV4-1
j_call: TRBJ2-1
cdr3_nt: TGCGCCAGCAGGTACGACAATGAGCAGTTCTTC
cdr3_aa: CASRYDNEQFF

d_call: -
clone_size: -
v_call: TRBV7-2
j_call: TRBJ2-5
cdr3_nt: TGTGCCAGCAGCTTATGGGGGGCTGAGACCCAGTACTTC
cdr3_aa: CASSLWGAETQYF

d_call: TRBD1
clone_size: -
v_call: TRBV7-2
j_call: TRBJ2-3
cdr3_nt: TGTGTCAGCAGCTTACAGAACCTTTACGACAGGGGAGGCGCAGATACGCAGTATTTT
cdr3_aa: CVSSLQNLYDRGGADTQYF

d_call: -
clone_size: many
v_call: TRBV7-6
j_call: TRBJ1-5
cdr3_nt: TGTGCCAGCAGCTTAGACGGACAATTCAATCAGCCCCAGCATTTT
cdr3_aa: CASSLDGQFNQPQHF

d_call: TRBD1
clone_size: many
v_call: TRBV7-6
j_call: TRBJ2-7
cdr3_nt: TGTGCCAGCAGTTCCCTAGGGACAGGCTCCTACGAGCAGTACTTC
cdr3_aa: CASSSLGTGSYEQYF

d_call: TRBD1
clone_size: -
v_call: TRBV7-9
j_call: TRBJ2-2
cdr3_nt: TGTGCCAGCAGCTTAGCAGGGGGCGCGATCGACGCCGGGGAGCTGTTTTTT
cdr3_aa: CASSLAGGAIDAGELFF

d_call: -
clone_size: few
v_call: TRBV6-2/TRBV6-3
j_call: TRBJ2-4
cdr3_nt: TGTGCCAGCAGTTACCCACCCGCGGGGATCAAAAACATTCAGTACTTC
cdr3_aa: CASSYPPAGIKNIQYF

d_call: -
clone_size: -
v_call: TRBV12-3/TRBV12-4
j_call: TRBJ2-7
cdr3_nt: TGTGCCAGCAGTTATGCCATTGCCGGGGGCTACGAGCAGTACTTC
cdr3_aa: CASSYAIAGGYEQYF

d_call: TRBD1
clone_size: -
v_call: TRBV12-3/TRBV12-4
j_call: TRBJ1-2
cdr3_nt: TGTGCCAGCAGCCCGGGACAGCCTCGTATTTATGGCTACACCTTC
cdr3_aa: CASSPGQPRIYGYTF

d_call: TRBD1
clone_size: many
v_call: TRBV2
j_call: TRBJ1-1
cdr3_nt: TGTGCCAGCAGCCAGACAGGGGTGAACACTGAAGCTTTCTTT
cdr3_aa: CASSQTGVNTEAFF

d_call: -
clone_size: few
v_call: TRBV6-4
j_call: TRBJ2-4
cdr3_nt: TGTGCCAGCAGTGAATCCCCGGGGGACATTCAGTACTTC
cdr3_aa: CASSESPGDIQYF

d_call: TRBD1
clone_size: few
v_call: TRBV25-1
j_call: TRBJ1-1
cdr3_nt: TGTGCCAGCAGTGACCTTGGACAGGGTAGAACTGAAGCTTTCTTT
cdr3_aa: CASSDLGQGRTEAFF

d_call: -
clone_size: -
v_call: TRBV19
j_call: TRBJ2-2
cdr3_nt: TGTGCCAGTAGTTGGACACCAACCAGGGAGCTGTTTTTT
cdr3_aa: CASSWTPTRELFF

d_call: TRBD2
clone_size: once
v_call: TRBV5-4
j_call: TRBJ2-7
cdr3_nt: TGTGCCAGCAGCTTGGGAGCGGGGGGAGGATCCGAGCAGTACTTC
cdr3_aa: CASSLGAGGGSEQYF

d_call: -
clone_size: many
v_call: TRBV7-3
j_call: TRBJ2-6
cdr3_nt: TGTGCCAGCAGCGCTACCCCCCTAGCAACTGGGGCCAACGTCCTGACTTTC
cdr3_aa: CASSATPLATGANVLTF

d_call: -
clone_size: -
v_call: TRBV11-3
j_call: TRBJ2-1
cdr3_nt: TGTGCCAGCAGCTTAGTGGGTGGGGATTCCAATGAGCAGTTCTTC
cdr3_aa: CASSLVGGDSNEQFF

d_call: TRBD2
clone_size: -
v_call: TRBV5-4
j_call: TRBJ2-5
cdr3_nt: TGTGCCAGCAGCCCGCTGACTAGCGGGGGGTCTCAAGAGACCCAGTACTTC
cdr3_aa: CASSPLTSGGSQETQYF

d_call: TRBD1
clone_size: few
v_call: TRBV2
j_call: TRBJ1-2
cdr3_nt: TGTGCCAGCAGTCGGGGACAGCTAAGTGGCTACACCTTC
cdr3_aa: CASSRGQLSGYTF

d_call: -
clone_size: once
v_call: TRBV5-6
j_call: TRBJ2-7
cdr3_nt: TGTGCCAGCTATACCCTCAGGGAAGGGTACGAGCAGTACTTC
cdr3_aa: CASYTLREGYEQYF

d_call: -
clone_size: -
v_call: TRBV6-5
j_call: TRBJ1-1
cdr3_nt: TGTGCCAGCAGACTTACGGACAGCGCACACACTGAAGCTTTCTTT
cdr3_aa: CASRLTDSAHTEAFF

d_call: -
clone_size: -
v_call: TRBV27
j_call: TRBJ2-7
cdr3_nt: TGTGCCAGCAGCACGGGAGCCCTGGGGGAGCAGTACTTC
cdr3_aa: CASSTGALGEQYF

d_call: -
clone_size: -
v_call: TRBV15
j_call: TRBJ2-1
cdr3_nt: TGTGCCACCAGCAGCGGGACTTTTTACAATGAGCAGTTCTTC
cdr3_aa: CATSSGTFYNEQFF

d_call: -
clone_size: -
v_call: TRBV4-2
j_call: TRBJ2-7
cdr3_nt: TGTGCCAGCAGCCCCTCTTGGGGAGCCTACGAGCAGTACTTC
cdr3_aa: CASSPSWGAYEQYF

d_call: -
clone_size: few
v_call: TRBV28
j_call: TRBJ1-2
cdr3_nt: TGTGCCAGCAGTCCGACAGGATTGATGGGCTACACCTTC
cdr3_aa: CASSPTGLMGYTF

d_call: TRBD1
clone_size: -
v_call: TRBV5-6
j_call: TRBJ1-6
cdr3_nt: TGTGCCAGCAGAAAGGGACAGTTGAGCTCCTATAATTCACCCCTCCACTTT
cdr3_aa: CASRKGQLSSYNSPLHF

d_call: TRBD2
clone_size: once
v_call: TRBV6-2/TRBV6-3
j_call: TRBJ2-3
cdr3_nt: TGTGCCAGCAGCGTCGGGCTAGCGGGGGTCAGCAGCGATACGCAGTATTTT
cdr3_aa: CASSVGLAGVSSDTQYF

d_call: -
clone_size: few
v_call: TRBV7-9
j_call: TRBJ2-7
cdr3_nt: TGTGCCAGCAGCGCCGGGGCCGGCGAGCAGTACTTC
cdr3_aa: CASSAGAGEQYF

d_call: TRBD1
clone_size: few
v_call: TRBV6-1
j_call: TRBJ1-1
cdr3_nt: TGTGCCAGCAACCCAGAGGACAGGCGCTACCCCGAAGCTTTCTTT
cdr3_aa: CASNPEDRRYPEAFF

d_call: -
clone_size: -
v_call: TRBV4-1
j_call: TRBJ2-1
cdr3_nt: TGCGCCATCCCGAATGAGCAGTTCTTC
cdr3_aa: CAIPNEQFF

d_call: TRBD2
clone_size: many
v_call: TRBV4-1
j_call: TRBJ2-1
cdr3_nt: TGCGCCAGCAGCCAAGTGTCGGGGGGCTACAATGAGCAGTTCTTC
cdr3_aa: CASSQVSGGYNEQFF

d_call: -
clone_size: -
v_call: TRBV7-6
j_call: TRBJ2-2
cdr3_nt: TGTGCCAGCAGCCCCAGAGGGCAGTGGGAGCTGTTTTTT
cdr3_aa: CASSPRGQWELFF

d_call: -
clone_size: -
v_call: TRBV7-3
j_call: TRBJ2-1
cdr3_nt: TGTGCCAGCAGCTTAATGCCCACTGGCCCATACAATGAGCAGTTCTTC
cdr3_aa: CASSLMPTGPYNEQFF

d_call: TRBD2
clone_size: many
v_call: TRBV11-2
j_call: TRBJ2-3
cdr3_nt: TGTGCCAGCAGCTTAGGTCACGCCCCCCTAGCGGGGGGGCCGATGAGTGTGGATACGCAGTATTTT
cdr3_aa: CASSLGHAPLAGGPMSVDTQYF

d_call: TRBD1
clone_size: few
v_call: TRBV14
j_call: TRBJ1-1
cdr3_nt: TGTGCCAGCAGCCAAGATAGGGGCAGGGGGGGCACTGAAGCTTTCTTT
cdr3_aa: CASSQDRGRGGTEAFF

d_call: TRBD1
clone_size: -
v_call: TRBV4-1
j_call: TRBJ1-5
cdr3_nt: TGTGCCAGCAGCCCCACCAGGGGGGGGGCCCCAAATCAGCCCCAGCATTTT
cdr3_aa: CASSPTRGGAPNQPQHF

d_call: TRBD1
clone_size: many
v_call: TRBV7-8
j_call: TRBJ1-1
cdr3_nt: TGTGCCAGCAGCCGCCGGACAGGGTCGATCCCGATGAACACTGAAGCTTTCTTT
cdr3_aa: CASSRRTGSIPMNTEAFF

d_call: -
clone_size: -
v_call: TRBV23-1
j_call: TRBJ1-1
cdr3_nt: TGCGCCAGCATATTCCGGGTCTCGATGGAGAACACTGAAGCTTTCTTT
cdr3_aa: CASIFRVSMENTEAFF

d_call: -
clone_size: -
v_call: TRBV7-9
j_call: TRBJ1-4
cdr3_nt: TGTGCCAGCAGCACCCGGGGAACACGGGATGAAAAACTGTTTTTT
cdr3_aa: CASSTRGTRDEKLFF